Given below is one TCR beta chain in context. This sample was included in a study of T-cell memory formation after mild COVID-19. V lost 8 bases and J lost 1, with 14 bases in between. The CDR3 totals 15 residues. Germline V gene lookup returns CDR1 SEHNR and CDR2 FQNEAQ (reference sequence). TCRdb analysed the 5' RACE reads with MiXCR anew, one entry per CDR3 protein. The data contain approximately 250,000 distinct CDR3 sequences, around 17% of them singletons. This TCR was sampled from a man aged 18 to 30 who had mild COVID-19 (a few samples of this study predate the infection). Cell type and time point are not known. What was sequenced was PBMCs or a T cell subset sorted from them (not recorded which). The chain is built from TRBV7-9 and TRBJ2-2; no clear D. For the CDR3, the DNA is TGTGCCAGCGGCGCTTTTCGACAGAACACCGGGGAGCTGTTTTTT. This codes for CASGAFRQNTGELFF.